This entry lists 9 T cell receptor beta chains sequenced from one sample in a study of cytomegalovirus exposure and HLA in healthy donors. Researchers ran the PCR with 60 Vbeta and 13 Jbeta primers. The table came from immunoSEQ multiplex PCR; TCRdb's copy has only in-frame clones and leaves some out. There are around 160,000 clones in the sample; around four fifths occur only once, and over 4% lies in the top ten. The source material was PBMCs. These receptors were obtained from a man aged 50 to 59 in good health and CMV-seropositive.

The CDR3 protein is CASSLEASGIGEQYF. CDR3 nucleotide sequence: TGCGCCAGCAGTTTGGAAGCTAGCGGGATAGGCGAGCAGTACTTC. The chain couples TRBV10-2 to TRBJ2-7; TRBD2 matches at 9 bases. The CDR3 contains 15 residues. V lost 5 bases and J lost 6; bases outside the gene matches: 11. From germline, CDR1 is WSHSY and CDR2 SAAADI.

The chain carries TRBV7-8 and TRBJ1-5; 9 nucleotides match TRBD1. CDR1 SGHVS and CDR2 FQNEAQ come from the germline V gene. The CDR3 runs to 15 residues. V lost 0 bases and J lost 6; bases outside the gene matches: 3. The CDR3: CASSLADRGSQPQHF. Written as DNA, the CDR3 is TGTGCCAGCAGCTTAGCAGACAGGGGGAGTCAGCCCCAGCATTTT.

The chain recombines TRBV4-2 with TRBJ1-5; no firm D call. Per the germline V gene, CDR1 is LGHNA and CDR2 is YNFKEQ. The CDR3 has 16 residues. Trimming took off 1 base at V and 3 bases at J, with 13 bases between the two ends. The CDR3 coding sequence is TGTGCCAGCAGCCAAGTAACACTACCAAACAATCAGCCCCAGCATTTT. Amino acids: CASSQVTLPNNQPQHF.

This chain uses TRBV28 with TRBJ1-2; tentatively, D is TRBD1 (5 bases). Germline lookup yields CDR1 MDHEN and CDR2 SYDVKM. This CDR3 region has 12 residues. V lost 3 bases, J lost 5 bases, and 7 bases lay in between. The CDR3 nucleotides are TGTGCCAGCAGTTTGAAGGGGTATGGCTACACCTTC. Its protein is CASSLKGYGYTF.

This clone was counted between two and nine times. This chain joins TRBV28 and TRBJ1-5; D is undetermined. Germline V gene lookup returns CDR1 MDHEN and CDR2 SYDVKM. The CDR3 is 13 residues long. V was pared by 1 base and J by 5 bases, with 6 bases between. The DNA for the CDR3 is TGTGCCAGCAGTTTATTATCGGATCAGCCCCAGCATTTT. It codes for CASSLLSDQPQHF.

As concerns this clone: At one end the junction does not follow the germline gene, possibly because of a read error. The chain links TRBV11-2 to TRBJ2-3; the D gene is possibly TRBD2 (6 bases). Germline CDR1 SGHAT, CDR2 FQNNGV. The CDR3 extends over 18 amino acids. The CDR3 nucleotides are TGTGCCAGCAGCTTAGTGGGGTCGCGCGGGGACGGCACATATACGCAGTATTTT. It codes for CASSLVGSRGDGTYTQYF.

The chain carries TRBV5-5 and TRBJ2-5, with 7 bases fitting TRBD2. Germline assignment: CDR1 SGHKS and CDR2 YYEKEE (reference sequence). The V segment lost 0 bases and the J segment 0 bases; nucleotides outside the gene matches: 2. CDR3 size: 15 residues. The CDR3: CASSLGLANQETQYF. CDR3 bases: TGTGCCAGCAGCTTGGGACTAGCTAACCAAGAGACCCAGTACTTC.

This clone was observed a few times. The chain is built from TRBV9 and TRBJ2-2; a weak D match, TRBD2 (6 bases). V was trimmed by 4 bases and J by 4 bases, leaving 17 bases between them. The CDR3 has 16 residues. Germline V gives CDR1 SGDLS, CDR2 YYNGEE. The CDR3 coding sequence is TGTGCCAGCAGCCCCCTCCGGGGGACGGGCACCGGGGAGCTGTTTTTT. Translating gives CASSPLRGTGTGELFF.

J is TRBJ2-5 and V is TRBV4-1; maybe TRBD2 (6 bases). This CDR3 spans 14 amino acids. Germline V gene sequence: CDR1 MGHRA, CDR2 YSYEKL. V lost 4 bases and J lost 4, with 13 bases in between. The CDR3 region is CASSRNPGAETQYF. In DNA, the CDR3 is TGCGCCAGCAGCCGAAACCCGGGAGCAGAGACCCAGTACTTC.